The 11 T cell receptor beta chains below come from one sample, sequenced in a study of cytomegalovirus exposure and HLA in healthy donors. The study ran its PCR with 60 Vbeta and 13 Jbeta primers. This table comes from immunoSEQ multiplex PCR, and its TCRdb copy is limited to in-frame clones, with some not included. The sample shows around 190,000 clones, about 90% of them seen only once. The sequencing sample was made of PBMCs. These receptors originate from a boy aged 2-9 years in good health and CMV-seronegative.

The J gene is TRBJ2-1, the V gene TRBV7-2; 8 bases match TRBD2. V dropped 5 bases and J dropped 11; count of bases not matched to a gene: 14. Germline V lookup: CDR1 SGHTA, CDR2 FQGNSA. The CDR3 loop spans 15 amino acids. Here the CDR3 reads CASSTPGLVEGKQFF. CDR3 sequence (DNA): TGTGCCAGCAGCACGCCGGGACTAGTGGAGGGGAAGCAGTTCTTC. The whole variable domain, remainder taken from reference TRBV7-2 and TRBJ2-1, is GAGVSQSPSNKVTEKGKDVELRCDPISGHTALYWYRQSLGQGLEFLIYFQGNSAPDKSGLPSDRFSAERTGGSVSTLTIQRTQQEDSAVYLCASSTPGLVEGKQFFGPGTRLTVL.

This sequence joins TRBV6-5 and TRBJ2-5; 8 positions agree with TRBD1. Germline V gene lookup returns CDR1 MNHEY and CDR2 SVGAGI. The CDR3 totals 16 residues. The junction had 11 bases not matched to a gene; V was cut back by 2 bases and J by 6 bases. As DNA, the CDR3 is TGTGCCAGCAGTTACATTCGTGGACAGGGTAGAAAGACCCAGTACTTC. Translation gives CASSYIRGQGRKTQYF.

The V and J genes are TRBV15 and TRBJ2-3, with TRBD2 identical over 8 bases. Germline trimming cut 8 bases from V and 5 bases from J; bases unmatched to any gene: 12. The CDR3 length is 15 residues. CDR1 is LNHNV and CDR2 is YYDKDF in the germline V gene (reference sequence). In DNA, the CDR3 is TGTGCCACCTCGTCTAGCGGGCTCGGGGGAGATACGCAGTATTTT. It codes for CATSSSGLGGDTQYF.

The rearrangement uses TRBV30 and TRBJ2-7; tentative D call: TRBD2 (6 bases). Between the trimmed V and J ends, which lost 2 bases and 3 bases, there was a span of 11 bases. Germline assignment: CDR1 GTSNPN and CDR2 SVGIG (reference sequence). This CDR3 is 13 amino acids long. The CDR3 bases are TGTGCCTGGAGTACTCCGGGGGTCTACGAGCAGTACTTC. Translation gives CAWSTPGVYEQYF.

Notes on this clone: This CDR3 is also generated by other DNA sequences in the sample. The chain has TRBV9 and TRBJ1-2, with D maybe TRBD1 (5 bases). The CDR3 has 14 amino acids. The germline V gene encodes CDR1 SGDLS and CDR2 YYNGEE. V dropped 0 bases and J dropped 8 bases, with 14 bases sitting between them. CDR3 bases: TGTGCCAGCAGCGTAGGGGTTACGGGGGACGGCTACACCTTC. This translates into CASSVGVTGDGYTF.

The J gene is TRBJ1-5, the V gene TRBV19; D unclear. The germline V gene has CDR1 LNHDA and CDR2 SQIVND (reference sequence). There are 16 residues in the CDR3. V lost 3 bases and J 1 base, leaving 13 bases between the germline ends. CDR3 protein: CASSIRGERSNQPQHF. The CDR3 nucleotides read TGTGCCAGTAGTATCCGGGGAGAGAGGAGCAATCAGCCCCAGCATTTT. The full variable domain, in which reference TRBV19 and TRBJ1-5 provide the parts outside the CDR3, is DGGITQSPKYLFRKEGQNVTLSCEQNLNHDAMYWYRQDPGQGLRLIYYSQIVNDFQKGDIAEGYSVSREKKESFPLTVTSAQKNPTAFYLCASSIRGERSNQPQHFGDGTRLSIL.

The V and J genes are TRBV5-1 and TRBJ2-3; 9 bases line up with TRBD2. Germline V gene sequence: CDR1 SGHRS, CDR2 YFSETQ. V lost 3 bases to trimming and J lost 3 bases; unmatched junction nucleotides: 5. The length of the CDR3 is 15 residues. In DNA, the CDR3 is TGCGCCAGCAGCTCCGTAGCGGGGGTTACAGATACGCAGTATTTT. It yields the protein CASSSVAGVTDTQYF. Filled out from reference TRBV5-1 and TRBJ2-3, the complete variable domain reads KAGVTQTPRYLIKTRGQQVTLSCSPISGHRSVSWYQQTPGQGLQFLFEYFSETQRNKGNFPGRFSGRQFSNSRSEMNVSTLELGDSALYLCASSSVAGVTDTQYFGPGTRLTVL.

The rearrangement joins TRBV9 to TRBJ2-1; D remains ambiguous. The ends were cut back, 2 bases at V and 4 bases at J, with 13 bases in the middle. Germline V CDR1 and CDR2: SGDLS, YYNGEE. The CDR3 consists of 15 residues. The CDR3 nucleotides read TGTGCCAGCAGCGTCGACTCCTCGGAGTACAATGAGCAGTTCTTC. Translation gives CASSVDSSEYNEQFF.

V is TRBV27 and J is TRBJ1-1, with D possibly matching TRBD1 (6 bases). From germline, CDR1 is MNHEY and CDR2 SMNVEV (reference sequence). The ends were cut back, 3 bases at V and 1 base at J, with 12 bases in the middle. The CDR3 is made up of 15 amino acids. The CDR3 region is CASSFQGRANTEAFF. The DNA of the CDR3 is TGTGCCAGCAGTTTTCAGGGGAGAGCGAACACTGAAGCTTTCTTT.

This chain connects TRBV5-4 to TRBJ2-5; D is possibly TRBD2 (5 bases). Germline V gene sequence: CDR1 SGHNT, CDR2 YYREEE (reference sequence). There are 15 residues in the CDR3. The V and J ends lost 0 bases and 3 bases respectively, with 12 bases between them. CDR3 residues: CASSLAGDLKETQYF. In DNA, the CDR3 is TGTGCCAGCAGCTTGGCCGGGGATTTAAAAGAGACCCAGTACTTC. The complete variable domain, with remaining parts taken from reference TRBV5-4 and TRBJ2-5, reads ETGVTQSPTHLIKTRGQQVTLRCSSQSGHNTVSWYQQALGQGPQFIFQYYREEENGRGNFPPRFSGLQFPNYSSELNVNALELDDSALYLCASSLAGDLKETQYFGPGTRLLVL.

The gene calls are TRBV5-4 and TRBJ2-2, with 8 bases aligning to TRBD2. The germline V gene has CDR1 SGHNT and CDR2 YYREEE (reference sequence). CDR3 length: 16 amino acids. J gave up 4 bases and V 4 bases, and 9 bases lay outside the gene matches. The CDR3 is CASSPYIAGSTGELFF. The DNA for the CDR3 is TGTGCCAGCAGCCCCTATATAGCGGGGAGCACCGGGGAGCTGTTTTTT.